This TCR beta chain came from a study of blood T cell repertoires in COVID-19. Data came from immunoSEQ multiplex PCR; TCRdb stores just in-frame clones and leaves some out. The table has roughly 6,600 clones, 80% to 90% seen once. The CDR3 has 13 residues. V gave up 2 bases and J gave up 2 bases, with 6 bases separating them. The germline gives CDR1 SGHAT, CDR2 FQNNGV. This sequence was found in a human donor in a cohort sampled during active COVID-19. The donor label of this sample is uncertain. This chain uses TRBV11-2 with TRBJ2-5; D is ambiguous. Sequences were obtained from peripheral blood. CDR3 loop: CASSLSQQETQYF. The DNA of the CDR3 is TGTGCCAGCAGCTTAAGTCAGCAAGAGACCCAGTACTTC.